Here is one T cell receptor (beta chain) with its context. Germline V gene sequence: CDR1 SEHNR, CDR2 FQNEAQ (reference sequence). This CDR3 comprises 14 residues. The V gene lost 6 bases and the J gene lost 2 bases, with 14 bases spanning the gap. As originally analysed: Estimation of nucleated cell counts relied on the amplification of reference gene primers. Libraries were prepared by immunoSEQ multiplex PCR; TCRdb keeps only in-frame clonotypes and omits some of them. The DNA was the basis for D and trimming; V, J and clone size are from that table. The repertoire holds over 200,000 clones, with 65% to 85% as singletons. The data are from a study of blood T cell repertoires in COVID-19. About the research overall: Researchers got acute and convalescent COVID-19 samples from the United States, Italy and Spain. Sample material is recorded as cDNA or gDNA derived from T cells, B-cell-depleted T cells, or PBMCs.

The chain is built from TRBV7-9 and TRBJ2-7; a weak D match, TRBD1 (8 bases). The sequence was obtained from a man between 40 and 49 years old with acute or convalescent COVID-19. The source material was peripheral blood. CDR3 loop: CASRRTGTTYEQYF. CDR3 coding DNA: TGTGCCAGCAGGCGGACAGGGACTACCTACGAGCAGTACTTC. Variable domain in full (rest from reference TRBV7-9 and TRBJ2-7): DTGVSQNPRHKITKRGQNVTFRCDPISEHNRLYWYRQTLGQGPEFLTYFQNEAQLEKSRLLSDRFSAERPKGSFSTLEIQRTEQGDSAMYLCASRRTGTTYEQYFGPGTRLTVT.